The 31 T cell receptor beta chains in this list originate from one sample, sequenced in a study of blood T cell repertoires in COVID-19. Profiling relied on immunoSEQ multiplex PCR, and the TCRdb table lists in-frame clones only, not all of them. The table shows some 99,000 clones, with around 80% occurring only once. The source material was peripheral blood. All receptors come from an older man with acute or convalescent COVID-19.

V and J are TRBV3-1 (or the pseudogene TRBV3-2) and TRBJ1-4; 8 bases are shared with TRBD1. Trimming removed 1 base from V and 10 bases from J; junction bases left unmatched: 8. Germline lookup yields CDR1 LGHDT and CDR2 YNNKEL (reference sequence). The CDR3 extends over 15 amino acids. The CDR3 region is CASSQGNRQGAKLFF. The CDR3, as DNA: TGTGCCAGCAGCCAAGGAAATAGGCAGGGGGCAAAACTGTTTTTT.

The chain uses TRBV5-6 and TRBJ1-2, with TRBD1 matching over 9 bases. The CDR3 sequence is 15 residues long. The germline V gene encodes CDR1 SGHDT and CDR2 YYEEEE. The trim removed 4 bases at V and 5 bases at J, leaving 9 bases unmatched. CDR3 DNA sequence: TGTGCCAGCAGCGGGGGGACAGGGATCATTTATGGCTACACCTTC. This gives the protein CASSGGTGIIYGYTF. Together with reference TRBV5-6 and TRBJ1-2, the CDR3 gives the full variable domain: DAGVTQSPTHLIKTRGQQVTLRCSPKSGHDTVSWYQQALGQGPQFIFQYYEEEERQRGNFPDRFSGHQFPNYSSELNVNALLLGDSALYLCASSGGTGIIYGYTFGSGTRLTVV.

The chain links TRBV19 to TRBJ2-1; D may be TRBD1 (6 bases). V lost 4 bases to trimming and J lost 4 bases, with 8 bases between them. Germline V gene data show CDR1 as LNHDA and CDR2 as SQIVND (reference sequence). The CDR3 consists of 13 residues. DNA of the CDR3: TGTGCCAGTAGTAGCGGACAGTACAATGAGCAGTTCTTC. It codes for CASSSGQYNEQFF.

The genes are TRBV5-1 and TRBJ1-1; no firm D call. The germline V and J ends were trimmed by 0 bases and 3 bases, with 9 bases remaining between them. CDR3 length: 14 amino acids. The germline V gene has CDR1 SGHRS and CDR2 YFSETQ. CDR3 protein: CASSLDTGYTEAFF. CDR3 coding DNA: TGCGCCAGCAGCTTGGACACGGGGTACACTGAAGCTTTCTTT.

The chain links TRBV5-6 to TRBJ2-2; 10 nucleotides align to TRBD2. V was clipped by 2 bases and J by 2 bases; unmatched bases: 9. The CDR3 consists of 18 residues. Germline assignment: CDR1 SGHDT and CDR2 YYEEEE. CDR3 sequence: CASSFVSRTSGNTGELFF. The CDR3 DNA sequence: TGTGCCAGCAGCTTTGTTTCTCGGACTAGCGGCAACACCGGGGAGCTGTTTTTT.

The chain recombines TRBV28 with TRBJ1-1; D is unresolved. The CDR3 is 13 amino acids. Trimming took 3 bases from V and 1 from J, leaving 6 bases between them. Germline V gene sequence: CDR1 MDHEN, CDR2 SYDVKM. CDR3 in DNA: TGTGCCAGCAGTTTGCCACAGAACACTGAAGCTTTCTTT. Its translation: CASSLPQNTEAFF. The variable domain in full, completed from reference TRBV28 and TRBJ1-1, reads DVKVTQSSRYLVKRTGEKVFLECVQDMDHENMFWYRQDPGLGLRLIYFSYDVKMKEKGDIPEGYSVSREKKERFSLILESASTNQTSMYLCASSLPQNTEAFFGQGTRLTVV.

The chain employs TRBV19 and TRBJ2-1; 8 nucleotides line up with TRBD2. The V and J ends lost 6 bases and 8 bases, in that order; junction bases with no gene match: 12. CDR1 is LNHDA, CDR2 SQIVND, per germline (reference sequence). The CDR3 spans 15 residues. CDR3 in amino acids: CASSTSGRETHEQFF. CDR3 bases: TGTGCCAGTAGCACAAGCGGGAGAGAAACCCATGAGCAGTTCTTC.

Here the CDR3 DNA reads TGTGCCAGCAGCCCAGGGACTAGCGGGAGGACAGATACGCAGTATTTT. It is translated as CASSPGTSGRTDTQYF. The V gene is TRBV7-3, the J gene TRBJ2-3, with 15 bases identical to TRBD2. Trimming cost V 5 bases and J 3 bases; bases outside gene matches: 3. Germline V gene sequence: CDR1 SGHTA, CDR2 FQGTGA. The CDR3 contains 16 residues. The complete variable domain, with remaining parts taken from reference TRBV7-3 and TRBJ2-3, reads GAGVSQTPSNKVTEKGKYVELRCDPISGHTALYWYRQSLGQGPEFLIYFQGTGAADDSGLPNDRFFAVRPEGSVSTLKIQRTERGDSAVYLCASSPGTSGRTDTQYFGPGTRLTVL.

The V call is TRBV28, the J call TRBJ1-5; D is ambiguous. Trimming shortened V by 1 base and J by 0 bases, and 7 bases separated the two germline ends. CDR1 is MDHEN and CDR2 is SYDVKM in the germline V gene. The CDR3 spans 15 residues. This chain's CDR3 is CASSLFGSSNQPQHF. The CDR3 bases are TGTGCCAGCAGTTTATTTGGGAGTAGCAATCAGCCCCAGCATTTT.

This chain joins TRBV30 and TRBJ1-6; D gene ambiguous. CDR1 is GTSNPN and CDR2 is SVGIG in the germline V gene (reference sequence). The V end was cut by 0 bases, the J end by 10 bases, with 13 bases between. This CDR3 contains 14 residues. CDR3 nucleotides: TGTGCCTGGAGTGTACTTACCGGGTCATCACCCCTCCACTTT. Its protein product is CAWSVLTGSSPLHF.

This clone was detected only a few times. The CDR3 DNA sequence: TGCGCCTCTCAGCTAGCGCTTCTCACAGATACGCAGTATTTT. Protein sequence: CASQLALLTDTQYF. V and J are TRBV5-1 and TRBJ2-3; perhaps TRBD2 as D (6 bases). Germline V gene data show CDR1 as SGHRS and CDR2 as YFSETQ. The CDR3 covers 14 residues. V lost 10 bases and J 2 bases, leaving 17 bases between the germline ends.

The chain recombines TRBV5-1 with TRBJ2-1; 7 bases are shared with TRBD1. The CDR3 length is 15 residues. Germline values: CDR1 SGHRS, CDR2 YFSETQ. With 2 bases clipped from V and 7 bases from J, the junction kept 9 bases outside the gene matches. DNA for the CDR3: TGCGCCAGCAGCTTATCAGGACTGGGACAGAATGAGCAGTTCTTC. This gives the protein CASSLSGLGQNEQFF.

The chain combines TRBV28 with TRBJ1-2; 7 bases fit TRBD1. Germline V gene sequence: CDR1 MDHEN, CDR2 SYDVKM. The V and J ends lost 5 bases and 8 bases, in that order; junction bases with no gene match: 8. The CDR3 covers 13 residues. For the CDR3, the DNA is TGTGCCAGCAGTCTTCCGGACAGGTCGGGCTACACCTTC. Translating gives CASSLPDRSGYTF.

V is TRBV5-1 and J is TRBJ2-1; tentative D call: TRBD2 (6 bases). The CDR3 length is 16 residues. V was clipped by 4 bases and J by 8 bases, with 22 bases between them. The germline V gene has CDR1 SGHRS and CDR2 YFSETQ. The CDR3 reads CASSDLTSLDGDEQFF. CDR3 DNA sequence: TGCGCCAGCAGCGACCTGACTAGTTTGGATGGGGATGAGCAGTTCTTC.

V and J are TRBV4-1 and TRBJ2-5; 15 nucleotides agree with TRBD2. The junction had 2 bases not matched to a gene; V was cut back by 4 bases and J by 2 bases. CDR1 and CDR2 (germline): MGHRA, YSYEKL. The CDR3 is made up of 16 amino acids. The CDR3 protein is CASSPGLAGGQETQYF. As DNA, the CDR3 is TGCGCCAGCAGCCCCGGACTAGCGGGAGGGCAAGAGACCCAGTACTTC.

The chain links TRBV13 to TRBJ1-3; TRBD1 agrees at 9 bases. The CDR3 is 16 amino acids. V dropped 3 bases and J dropped 3; count of bases not matched to a gene: 6. Germline V CDR1 and CDR2: PRHDT, FYEKMQ (reference sequence). CDR3 nucleotides: TGTGCCAGCAGCTTGGAGTGGACAGGGGTTGGAAACACCATATATTTT. Translating gives CASSLEWTGVGNTIYF.

The sample holds a few counts of this clone. The V call is TRBV19, the J call TRBJ1-3; no clear D gene. CDR3 length: 14 residues. Germline V CDR1 and CDR2: LNHDA, SQIVND (reference sequence). Trimming took off 8 bases at V and 0 bases at J, with 11 bases between the two ends. CDR3 amino acids: CASSWPSSGNTIYF. CDR3 sequence (DNA): TGTGCCAGTTCCTGGCCCTCCTCTGGAAACACCATATATTTT.

J is TRBJ2-1 and V is TRBV19; 11 nucleotides line up with TRBD2. The junction had 11 bases not matched to a gene; V was cut back by 7 bases and J by 9 bases. This CDR3 has 15 amino acids. Germline V gene data show CDR1 as LNHDA and CDR2 as SQIVND (reference sequence). The CDR3 loop reads CASTPVIAGGFEQFF. CDR3 coding DNA: TGTGCCAGTACCCCGGTAATAGCGGGAGGGTTTGAGCAGTTCTTC.

The chain couples TRBV27 to TRBJ1-2, with 8 bases fitting TRBD1. The V gene's germline CDR1 is MNHEY and CDR2 SMNVEV (reference sequence). This CDR3 contains 16 residues. V trimming: 0 bases; J trimming: 4 bases; junction bases outside the gene matches: 7. CDR3 sequence: CASSLSSPTGVYGYTF. DNA of the CDR3: TGTGCCAGCAGTTTATCGTCCCCGACAGGGGTCTATGGCTACACCTTC.

The chain combines TRBV28 with TRBJ2-7, with a possible D match to TRBD2 (5 bases). The V and J ends lost 10 bases and 7 bases respectively, with 29 bases between them. CDR1 is MDHEN and CDR2 is SYDVKM in the germline V gene. The CDR3 has 16 residues. The CDR3 is CATEILAGPLKEEQYF. The CDR3 bases are TGTGCCACAGAAATCTTGGCGGGCCCGTTGAAGGAGGAGCAGTACTTC.

J is TRBJ2-4 and V is TRBV6-5; D gene unclear. CDR3 length equals 13 residues. Trimming shortened V by 6 bases and J by 4 bases, and 10 bases separated the two germline ends. Looked up from germline, CDR1 is MNHEY and CDR2 is SVGAGI. In DNA, the CDR3 is TGTGCCAGCAGCTTCTCCCAGAAAAACATTCAGTACTTC. It translates to CASSFSQKNIQYF.

The chain has TRBV28 and TRBJ2-5, with 8 bases matching TRBD2. Looked up from germline, CDR1 is MDHEN and CDR2 is SYDVKM. With 5 bases clipped from V and 4 bases from J, the junction kept 12 bases outside the gene matches. The CDR3 extends over 16 amino acids. CDR3 sequence reads: CASSPRLAGGVETQYF. The CDR3 DNA follows: TGTGCCAGCAGTCCTCGACTGGCGGGAGGAGTAGAGACCCAGTACTTC.

The CDR3 region has the DNA TGTGCCAGCAGCCTGGGACAGGGGAATGAAAAACTGTTTTTT. Amino acid sequence: CASSLGQGNEKLFF. The V gene is TRBV3-1 (or the pseudogene TRBV3-2), the J gene TRBJ1-4, with TRBD1 matching over 10 bases. The CDR3 runs to 14 residues. V was pared by 4 bases and J by 5 bases, with 1 base of the junction left unmatched. Per germline, CDR1 LGHDT and CDR2 YNNKEL (reference sequence).

J is TRBJ2-1 and V is TRBV18, with D possibly matching TRBD1 (5 bases). V lost 6 bases and J lost 2, with 11 bases in between. Germline assignment: CDR1 KGHSH and CDR2 LQKENI. The CDR3 totals 14 residues. The CDR3 nucleotides read TGTGCCAGCTCCCCAGGGCTCCCCTACAATGAGCAGTTCTTC. Amino acids: CASSPGLPYNEQFF.

This sequence joins TRBV5-1 and TRBJ2-5; 8 bases map to TRBD1. Losses at the gene ends were 0 bases for V and 6 bases for J; bases not matched to a gene: 7. The CDR3 loop spans 15 amino acids. Germline-derived CDR1 and CDR2 are SGHRS and YFSETQ. The CDR3 nucleotides are TGCGCCAGCAGCTTGGCCGAAGGACAGGGAAAGACCCAGTACTTC. Protein: CASSLAEGQGKTQYF.

The chain uses TRBV6-2 or TRBV6-3 and TRBJ2-2, with 8 bases aligning to TRBD2. The junction had 5 bases not matched to a gene; V was cut back by 6 bases and J by 2 bases. The CDR3 has 15 residues. Per germline, CDR1 MNHEY and CDR2 SVGEGT. For the CDR3, the DNA is TGTGCCAGCAGCCGGGGGGGGCACAACACCGGGGAGCTGTTTTTT. As protein: CASSRGGHNTGELFF.

The chain recombines TRBV6-5 with TRBJ1-2, with TRBD1 matching 7 bases. The CDR3 length is 14 residues. Germline values: CDR1 MNHEY, CDR2 SVGAGI. V gave up 6 bases and J gave up 0 bases; unmatched junction bases: 4. CDR3 bases: TGTGCCAGCAGCAGGGGGTTAGCTAACTATGGCTACACCTTC. This encodes CASSRGLANYGYTF.

The gene calls are TRBV2 and TRBJ2-5, with 11 nucleotides matching TRBD1. V gave up 6 bases and J gave up 5 bases; unmatched junction bases: 5. This CDR3 has 14 amino acids. Germline V gives CDR1 SNHLY, CDR2 FYNNEI. The CDR3 spells CASRRTGGGETQYF. CDR3 in DNA: TGTGCCAGCAGGAGGACAGGGGGCGGCGAGACCCAGTACTTC.

J is TRBJ1-1 and V is TRBV5-5, with TRBD1 matching 7 bases. With 0 bases clipped from V and 1 base from J, the junction kept 3 bases outside the gene matches. Germline CDR1 and CDR2: SGHKS and YYEKEE (reference sequence). CDR3 size: 15 residues. The CDR3 DNA is TGTGCCAGCAGCTTGGAGGGGGCCCAGAACACTGAAGCTTTCTTT. This translates into CASSLEGAQNTEAFF.

There are a few counts of this clone. The chain joins TRBV29-1 to TRBJ1-5; 11 bases align to TRBD1. This CDR3 is built from 15 residues. From germline, CDR1 is SQVTM and CDR2 ANQGSEA. With 3 bases clipped from V and 9 bases from J, the junction kept 10 bases outside the gene matches. CDR3 nucleotides: TGCAGCGTTGATTCCGGACAGGGGGCGGGCGGGCCCCAGCATTTT. Translated, it gives CSVDSGQGAGGPQHF.

The V call is TRBV18, the J call TRBJ1-2, with 9 bases lining up with TRBD1. The CDR3 is 13 amino acids. V shed 3 bases and J 4 bases; nucleotides not matched to a gene: 0. Germline V CDR1 and CDR2: KGHSH, LQKENI. CDR3 DNA sequence: TGTGCCAGCTCACCGGGACAGGGCTATGGCTACACCTTC. Its translation: CASSPGQGYGYTF. The full variable domain, in which reference TRBV18 and TRBJ1-2 provide the parts outside the CDR3, is NAGVMQNPRHLVRRRGQEARLRCSPMKGHSHVYWYRQLPEEGLKFMVYLQKENIIDESGMPKERFSAEFPKEGPSILRIQQVVRGDSAAYFCASSPGQGYGYTFGSGTRLTVV.